This T cell receptor beta chain was sequenced in a study of identifying expanded T cells in peripheral blood. Germline V gene lookup returns CDR1 SGHTA and CDR2 FQGTGA. The CDR3 is 16 residues long. V gave up 1 base and J gave up 3 bases, with 15 bases separating them. Libraries were prepared by immunoSEQ multiplex PCR; TCRdb keeps only in-frame clonotypes and omits some of them. The sample holds about 80,000 clones; about 90% are singletons and the top ten take 7% to 8.5%. V and J are TRBV7-3 and TRBJ1-1; D ambiguous. This clonotype was sampled from a person between 18 and 70 years old in good health. What was sequenced was blood. Written as DNA, the CDR3 is TGTGCCAGCAGCTTAAGTGCGGGCGCGGGTGACACTGAAGCTTTCTTT. Its translation is CASSLSAGAGDTEAFF.